These T cell receptor beta chains were read from a single sample in a study of PD-1 blockade in classical Hodgkin lymphoma. Sequencing was performed with immunoSEQ multiplex PCR; in TCRdb, only in-frame clones are kept and a portion is missing. The sample yields roughly 96,000 clones, roughly 89% seen once. The sample in question was peripheral blood mononuclear cells (PBMCs), obtained before the second cycle of nivolumab. Source of these receptors: a human donor with classical Hodgkin lymphoma. CDR3s include the opening cysteine and the closing phenylalanine or tryptophan. Fields, in order: clone size, D gene, J gene, V gene, CDR3 protein, CDR3 DNA. A D gene is named only where the DNA matches it firmly. The listing skips clone size in some rows; elsewhere it reads once, few, many or a size class.

>-|-|TRBJ1-2|TRBV19
CASSITGSSGYTF
TGTGCCAGTAGTATTACAGGGTCGTCGGGCTACACCTTC
>-|-|TRBJ2-7|TRBV4-1
CASSQDSPQPQYEQYF
TGCGCCAGCAGCCAAGATTCCCCCCAGCCCCAGTACGAGCAGTACTTC
>-|-|TRBJ1-5|TRBV2
CASTQGLGSNQPQHF
TGTGCCAGTACCCAGGGCTTGGGGAGTAATCAGCCCCAGCATTTT
>-|-|TRBJ1-5|TRBV9
CASSHGLDLGQPQHF
TGTGCCAGCAGCCATGGTCTTGACCTAGGGCAGCCCCAGCATTTT
>-|TRBD1|TRBJ2-5|TRBV6-1
CASSEWAGQGSSETQYF
TGTGCCAGCAGTGAGTGGGCCGGACAGGGTAGTTCGGAGACCCAGTACTTC
>-|-|TRBJ2-2|TRBV7-6
CASSLEAGTPTGELFF
TGTGCCAGCAGCTTAGAGGCCGGGACACCTACCGGGGAGCTGTTTTTT
>-|-|TRBJ2-5|TRBV19
CASAAGARRAVYF
TGTGCCAGTGCGGCAGGGGCTCGCAGAGCGGTTTACTTC
>-|-|TRBJ2-5|TRBV5-1
CASSVNRDSVFETQYF
TGCGCCAGCAGCGTAAACCGGGACTCCGTCTTCGAGACCCAGTACTTC
>-|TRBD2|TRBJ2-1|TRBV30
CAWSPPPSGYNEQFF
TGTGCCTGGAGCCCCCCACCTAGCGGATACAATGAGCAGTTCTTC
>-|TRBD1|TRBJ2-1|TRBV5-4
CASSGQHRDSSYNEQFF
TGTGCCAGCAGCGGACAGCATCGGGACAGCTCCTACAATGAGCAGTTCTTC
>-|-|TRBJ1-5|TRBV19
CASSRFDQPQHF
TGTGCCAGTAGTAGGTTCGATCAGCCCCAGCATTTT
>once|-|TRBJ2-7|TRBV30
CAWSPNGSYEQYF
TGTGCCTGGAGCCCCAATGGCTCCTACGAGCAGTACTTC